Sequencing of this T cell receptor (beta chain) was carried out in a study of beta chain features in type 1 diabetes. Overall study results and limits: Moderate but significant shortening of TCRB CDR3s was recorded in all four CD4+ subsets from Type 1 diabetes patients. There were fewer insertions and more deletions at the VDJ junctions of type 1 diabetes patients.

In total, each donor contributed a single heparinised blood draw that averaged about 100 mL. Cells sorted by CD45RO/CCR7/CD25/CD127/CD95/CD27 comprised CD4+ naive, central memory, regulatory and stem cell-like memory cells. In all sorted populations, purity surpassed 95%. Per the germline V gene, CDR1 is SGDLS and CDR2 is YYNGEE. This CDR3 is 16 amino acids long. The V end was cut by 4 bases, the J end by 0 bases, with 14 bases between. In this sample, this clone turned up a few times. The antigen is unknown. Sequenced material consisted of expressed TCRB transcripts (all of the isolated RNA was reverse transcribed). This table comes from immunoSEQ multiplex PCR, and its TCRdb copy is limited to in-frame clones, with some not included. The table has around 650,000 clones, around 12% seen once.

The sample was naive CD4+ T cells from blood. The rearrangement joins TRBV9 to TRBJ2-1; D is unclear. This receptor was taken from a man aged 30-40 years with type 1 diabetes. The CDR3 loop reads CASSPQEFPSYNEQFF. In nucleotides, the CDR3 is TGTGCCAGCAGCCCCCAGGAATTTCCCTCCTACAATGAGCAGTTCTTC. Drawing the rest from reference TRBV9 and TRBJ2-1, the complete variable domain is DSGVTQTPKHLITATGQRVTLRCSPRSGDLSVYWYQQSLDQGLQFLIQYYNGEERAKGNILERFSAQQFPDLHSELNLSSLELGDSALYFCASSPQEFPSYNEQFFGPGTRLTVL.